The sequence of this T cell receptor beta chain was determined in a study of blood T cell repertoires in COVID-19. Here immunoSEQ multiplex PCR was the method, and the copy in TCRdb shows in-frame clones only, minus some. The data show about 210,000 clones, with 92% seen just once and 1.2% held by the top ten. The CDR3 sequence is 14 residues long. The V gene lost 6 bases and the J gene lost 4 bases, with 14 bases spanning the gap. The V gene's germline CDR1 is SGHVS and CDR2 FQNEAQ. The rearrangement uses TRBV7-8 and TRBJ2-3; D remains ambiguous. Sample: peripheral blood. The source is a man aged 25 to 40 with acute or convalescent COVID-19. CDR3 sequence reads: CASRPRVLADTQYF. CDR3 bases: TGTGCCAGCAGACCCCGAGTGTTGGCAGATACGCAGTATTTT. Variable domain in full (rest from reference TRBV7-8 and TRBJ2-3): GAGVSQSPRYKVAKRGQDVALRCDPISGHVSLFWYQQALGQGPEFLTYFQNEAQLDKSGLPSDRFFAERPEGSVSTLKIQRTQQEDSAVYLCASRPRVLADTQYFGPGTRLTVL.